This T cell receptor beta chain was documented in a study of blood T cells in healthy people across ages. Primers used in a second PCR of roughly 7 to 11 cycles were a sample-barcoded 5' primer and a J-beta primer mix. TCRdb redid the calling of the 5' RACE reads with MiXCR, one entry per CDR3 protein. The sample holds more than 1,000,000 distinct CDR3 sequences, roughly 24% seen once. There are 14 residues in the CDR3. Germline V gives CDR1 DFQATT, CDR2 SNEGSKA (reference sequence). V shed 5 bases and J shed 7 bases, with 18 bases lying between them. Remarks on this clonotype: Its antigen is not known.

Study-wide points: The recorded TCR beta diversity per million T cells decreased in a roughly linear manner with age.

These records were also assigned to another study, of T cells of mothers and their children. This second study notes: Over 9.5 million reads per mother and approximately 3.2 million per child were obtained.

The V and J genes are TRBV20-1 and TRBJ2-1; a weak D match, TRBD2 (5 bases). The origin of this receptor is a girl aged 2 to 9 in good health. Sequencing was carried out using blood. The CDR3 spells CSALAMRDRNEQFF. The DNA of the CDR3 is TGCAGTGCTCTAGCCATGAGAGACCGGAATGAGCAGTTCTTC.